The T cell receptor beta chain under discussion was sequenced for a study of response to subunit inactivated influenza vaccine (dated by TCRdb to the late 2010s). General notes on the study: Deep quantitative T cell receptor repertoire profiling was used in the study to track responses to a trivalent subunit inactivated influenza vaccine.

The paper's findings and limits, for the study overall: The authors suggested that each seasonal influenza vaccination may recruit only a limited number of new T cells.

This clonotype appeared a few times. This receptor's antigen is unknown. Per-nucleotide qualities are absent, and no much larger clonotype sits a single base away. Libraries were made using RT-PCR. The sequencer was an Illumina HiSeq 2500. TCRdb reran the public reads through fastp at Q25 and MiXCR, keeping productive beta chains. Every entry covers one CDR3 protein and lists the most common genes and DNA from its rows. This sample has some 500,000 distinct CDR3 sequences in its table, and roughly 27% of those were observed once. Together, the top ten hold approximately 2% of the sample. Sequenced here: CD4+ T cells sorted from PBMCs, sampled approximately 5 days after vaccination. The sequence derives from a man between 50 and 59 years old who received an inactivated influenza vaccine. Donor details come from another sample of the same person, matched by shared clones.

The CDR3 region reads CASTASGSYEQYF. DNA sequence: TGTGCCAGCACGGCTAGCGGGAGCTACGAGCAGTACTTC. This receptor chain uses TRBV25-1 and TRBJ2-7; TRBD2 aligns with 10 central bases. CDR1 MGHDK and CDR2 SYGVNS were looked up in the germline V gene. The CDR3 measures 13 amino acids from cysteine to phenylalanine. Of all the DNA, just the CDR3 is kept, 39 bases in frame from base 1. V has 7 bases trimmed and J has 3 bases trimmed; junction bases matching no gene number 3.